Sequencing of this T cell receptor beta chain was carried out in a study of blood T cell repertoires in COVID-19. The overall study: Donors in the United States, Italy and Spain gave samples during acute or convalescent COVID-19. From T cells, B-cell-depleted T cells, or PBMCs came the material, which was cDNA or gDNA.

This study enrolled people aged 18 to 89 from around 26 US geographic areas. Participant reports of clinical history set cohort assignment. V lost 2 bases and J 7 bases, leaving 12 bases between the germline ends. Germline-derived CDR1 and CDR2 are SGHAT and FQNNGV. The CDR3 has 15 amino acids. Profiled with immunoSEQ multiplex PCR; TCRdb holds only in-frame clones, not every one. This sample has roughly 250,000 clones, with approximately 86% found just once. This TCR came from a woman in her 30s with acute COVID-19. V and J are TRBV11-2 and TRBJ1-6; D not certain. Sequenced material: PBMCs or T cells enriched from blood (not recorded which). The CDR3 is CASSLYRENNSPLHF. The CDR3 nucleotides are TGTGCCAGCAGCTTATATAGGGAGAACAATTCACCCCTCCACTTT.